Following are 20 T cell receptor beta chains from one sample sequenced in a study of type 1 and type 2 diabetes patients. The PCR template was genomic DNA. The TCR beta CDR3 region was amplified using 30 forward and 13 reverse primers. TCRdb redid the calling of the multiplex PCR reads with MiXCR, one entry per CDR3 protein. The table lists about 250,000 distinct CDR3 sequences, roughly 50% of them singletons. Sequencing was performed on peripheral blood mononuclear cells (PBMCs). The receptor source for this set is a man aged 18 to 29 with type 2 diabetes.

About this clonotype: A read error may account for a junction end that differs from germline. The genes are TRBV4-1 and TRBJ1-4; tentatively, D is TRBD1 (5 bases). The CDR3 spans 15 residues. CDR1 and CDR2 (germline): MGHRA, YSYEKL. Here the CDR3 DNA reads TGTGCCAGCAGCCTGCTCGGGACGGTGAATGAAAAACTGTTTTTT. The encoded protein is CASSLLGTVNEKLFF.

The rearrangement links TRBV6-2 or TRBV6-3 to TRBJ2-1; D not certain. This CDR3 is built from 14 residues. Germline V CDR1 and CDR2: MNHEY, SVGEGT. V was shortened by 6 bases and J by 0 bases, with 9 bases between the two germline ends. The CDR3, as DNA: TGTGCCAGCAGCAGTCCTGACTCCTACAATGAGCAGTTCTTC. Amino acid sequence: CASSSPDSYNEQFF.

This clonotype was recorded at least ten times. The chain is built from TRBV10-3 and TRBJ2-7; perhaps TRBD2 as D (6 bases). This CDR3 comprises 14 residues. V dropped 5 bases and J dropped 2 bases, with 13 bases sitting between them. CDR1 is ENHRY, CDR2 SYGVKD, per germline. The CDR3 DNA follows: TGTGCCATCAGTAACCGCGGGGACGCCTACGAGCAGTACTTC. Protein product: CAISNRGDAYEQYF.

This clonotype was counted a few times. The rearrangement links TRBV6-5 to TRBJ2-1; unclear D gene. The CDR3 runs to 13 residues. Germline V CDR1 and CDR2: MNHEY, SVGAGI. Trimming stripped 5 bases from V and 10 bases from J, with 15 bases between. The CDR3 bases are TGTGCCAGCAGTCTCCGGTGGGGTTGGGAGCAGTTCTTC. It specifies CASSLRWGWEQFF.

This clonotype has more than one count but fewer than ten. The chain links TRBV20-1 to TRBJ1-4; perhaps TRBD1 as D (6 bases). V lost 5 bases, J lost 5 bases, and 15 bases lay in between. The CDR3 loop spans 14 amino acids. Germline V gene data show CDR1 as DFQATT and CDR2 as SNEGSKA (reference sequence). CDR3 sequence (DNA): TGCAGTGCTCTATCGGGACACACCAATGAAAAACTGTTTTTT. Its protein is CSALSGHTNEKLFF.

This chain uses TRBV11-2 with TRBJ1-1; possibly TRBD1 for D (5 bases). The CDR3 spans 14 residues. Between the trimmed V and J ends, which lost 5 bases and 1 base, there was a span of 11 bases. CDR1 SGHAT and CDR2 FQNNGV come from the germline V gene. The CDR3 reads CASSLGTENTEAFF. The CDR3 nucleotides read TGTGCCAGCAGCCTCGGGACGGAGAACACTGAAGCTTTCTTT. The full variable domain, with the rest looked up from reference TRBV11-2 and TRBJ1-1, is EAGVAQSPRYKIIEKRQSVAFWCNPISGHATLYWYQQILGQGPKLLIQFQNNGVVDDSQLPKDRFSAERLKGVDSTLKIQPAKLEDSAVYLCASSLGTENTEAFFGQGTRLTVV.

The rearrangement joins TRBV6-6 to TRBJ2-7; tentative D call: TRBD1 (6 bases). The CDR3 totals 13 residues. CDR1 and CDR2 (germline): MNHNY, SVGAGI (reference sequence). Trimming pared 6 bases from V and 1 base from J, leaving 10 bases between. The CDR3 is CASSGGQSYEQYF. CDR3 nucleotides: TGTGCCAGCAGCGGTGGACAGTCCTACGAGCAGTACTTC.

J is TRBJ2-7 and V is TRBV29-1; the D gene could be TRBD1 or TRBD2 (5 bases each). Trimming cost V 1 base and J 2 bases, with 12 bases left between them. Germline CDR1 and CDR2: SQVTM and ANQGSEA. The CDR3 extends over 14 amino acids. The DNA for the CDR3 is TGCAGCGTTGAAGTGTGGGACGGCACCTACGAGCAGTACTTC. As protein: CSVEVWDGTYEQYF.

This chain joins TRBV7-9 and TRBJ1-1, with D possibly TRBD1 on 5 matching bases. Germline V gene sequence: CDR1 SEHNR, CDR2 FQNEAQ (reference sequence). V lost 1 base, J lost 6 bases, and 6 bases lay in between. The CDR3 is 12 amino acids. This chain's CDR3 is CASSLETAEAFF. The CDR3 DNA reads TGTGCCAGCAGCTTAGAGACAGCTGAAGCTTTCTTT.

The chain is built from TRBV7-3 and TRBJ1-2, with D uncertain. Trimming left V 1 base short and J 6 bases short, with 6 bases between. This CDR3 comprises 12 residues. From germline, CDR1 is SGHTA and CDR2 FQGTGA. CDR3 residues: CASSLNGNGYTF. CDR3 sequence (DNA): TGTGCCAGCAGCTTAAACGGGAATGGCTACACCTTC.

This clonotype has only a few counts. The chain employs TRBV2 and TRBJ2-3; D gene ambiguous. V was clipped by 8 bases and J by 2 bases, with 14 bases between them. Germline V gives CDR1 SNHLY, CDR2 FYNNEI. CDR3 size: 14 residues. The DNA of the CDR3 is TGTGCCAGCCGTTTGGGCGCCCACACAGATACGCAGTATTTT. Translation gives CASRLGAHTDTQYF.

Concerning this clonotype: Since a much larger clone is just one base distant, this may be a read error. The genes are TRBV2 and TRBJ2-2; the match to TRBD1 covers 9 bases. The germline gives CDR1 SNHLY, CDR2 FYNNEI. The CDR3 is 17 amino acids. This chain's CDR3 is CASSYFWDRVQDGGLFF. The CDR3 DNA reads TGTGCCAGCAGCTACTTTTGGGACAGGGTTCAGGACGGGGGGCTGTTTTTT.

This clonotype was recorded a few times. The chain has TRBV6-6 and TRBJ1-2; no clear D. The V and J ends lost 6 bases and 8 bases respectively, with 13 bases between them. The CDR3 is 12 residues long. From germline, CDR1 is MNHNY and CDR2 SVGAGI (reference sequence). The CDR3 region has the DNA TGTGCCAGCAGCCGGGGTGATTTCGGCTACACCTTC. Its protein is CASSRGDFGYTF.

This clonotype was seen a handful of times. This chain joins TRBV10-3 and TRBJ2-1; 7 nucleotides line up with TRBD2. The germline CDR1 and CDR2 sequences are ENHRY and SYGVKD. There are 12 residues in the CDR3. The ends lost 4 bases at V and 10 bases at J; junction bases unmatched: 4. CDR3 sequence: CAISVLADEQFF. The CDR3, as DNA: TGTGCCATCAGTGTTCTAGCGGACGAGCAGTTCTTC.

This clonotype came up a few times. The chain is built from TRBV19 and TRBJ1-5, with TRBD1 as a possible D gene (5 bases). Trimming left V 3 bases short and J 14 bases short, with 20 bases between. CDR3 length: 14 amino acids. Germline lookup yields CDR1 LNHDA and CDR2 SQIVND (reference sequence). The CDR3 nucleotides read TGTGCCAGTAGTATCGGCACAGGCCTTACAGATAAGCATTTT. Translating gives CASSIGTGLTDKHF.

This clonotype showed up many times. The chain has TRBV7-2 and TRBJ2-7; possible D gene TRBD2, 6 bases. This CDR3 region has 13 residues. V was trimmed by 5 bases and J by 2 bases, leaving 10 bases between them. The germline V gene encodes CDR1 SGHTA and CDR2 FQGNSA. DNA for the CDR3: TGTGCCAGCAGCCCAGGAGGGGCCTACGAGCAGTACTTC. It specifies CASSPGGAYEQYF.

This clonotype was counted only a few times. The J gene is TRBJ1-4, the V gene TRBV27; D is ambiguous. Looked up from germline, CDR1 is MNHEY and CDR2 is SMNVEV (reference sequence). The CDR3 has 13 residues. V dropped 6 bases and J dropped 7 bases, with 12 bases sitting between them. This CDR3 reads CASSSEEGEKLFF. In DNA form, the CDR3 reads TGTGCCAGCAGCTCCGAGGAGGGTGAAAAACTGTTTTTT.

This clonotype was seen a few times. The V gene is TRBV12-3 or TRBV12-4, the J gene TRBJ2-3; D is unresolved. The CDR3 contains 12 residues. V was clipped by 6 bases and J by 4 bases, with 8 bases between them. The CDR3 reads CASRPSADTQYF. CDR3 nucleotides: TGTGCCAGCAGACCCTCAGCAGATACGCAGTATTTT.

This clonotype appeared once. This chain links TRBV6-2 or TRBV6-3 with TRBJ2-7; 7 bases line up with TRBD1. V shed 7 bases, J shed 1 base, and the junction held 4 bases outside the gene matches. This CDR3 region has 13 residues. CDR1 and CDR2 (germline): MNHEY, SVGEGT. Written as DNA, the CDR3 is TGTGCCAGCACCGGACAGGCGTCCTACGAGCAGTACTTC. Amino acid sequence: CASTGQASYEQYF.

The J gene is TRBJ1-1, the V gene TRBV6-6; the D gene is possibly TRBD1 (6 bases). This CDR3 has 14 residues. Trimming pared 8 bases from V and 1 base from J, leaving 14 bases between. Germline V lookup: CDR1 MNHNY, CDR2 SVGAGI (reference sequence). The CDR3 DNA reads TGTGCCAGCGGAAACAGGGCAGCGAACACTGAAGCTTTCTTT. It specifies CASGNRAANTEAFF.